Below, one TCR beta chain is given with its context. This CDR3 is built from 12 residues. Trimming at V came to 2 bases and at J to 3 bases, leaving 1 base not matched to a gene. From germline, CDR1 is GTSNPN and CDR2 SVGIG (reference sequence). The source of the sample is a study of blood T cell repertoires in COVID-19. Researchers sorted participants into cohorts using their self-reported clinical history. The authors' processing: Scientists estimated how many nucleated cells there were by amplifying reference gene primers. Repertoires were generated with immunoSEQ multiplex PCR, while TCRdb's copy carries only in-frame clones and drops some. From that table come the V and J calls and clone size; the DNA was used to work out D and trimming. The table shows approximately 300,000 clones, with 80% to 90% occurring only once.

This clonotype was obtained from a woman in her thirties who had recovered from COVID-19. The specimen was PBMCs or T cells enriched from blood (not recorded which). This chain connects TRBV30 to TRBJ2-7, with TRBD1 identical over 7 bases. The CDR3 DNA sequence: TGTGCCTGGAGTCGGGACAGCTACGAGCAGTACTTC. This codes for CAWSRDSYEQYF.